This T cell receptor (beta chain) comes out of a study of T cell responses to AZD1222 COVID-19 vaccine. Study findings and constraints: Two AZD1222 doses significantly raised spike-specific TCR breadth and depth over controls. Targets within unmutated variant regions were reportedly found for nearly half of spike-specific TCRs. Most donors were white British, females outnumbered males, and clonal diversity was possibly underestimated.

CDR3 length: 13 residues. The V and J ends lost 5 bases and 4 bases respectively, with 6 bases between them. TCRdb's table, derived via immunoSEQ multiplex PCR, lists solely in-frame clones and lacks some. The repertoire consists of 78,000 or so clones, with more than 70% occurring once and the leading ten covering around 21%. In regard to this clone: The antigen is unknown.

The TCR originated in an adult in good health. The sample consisted of peripheral blood, taken on day 0 of AZD1222 vaccination. The chain has TRBV12-3 or TRBV12-4 and TRBJ2-6; TRBD2 is a possible D gene (5 bases). In DNA, the CDR3 is TGTGCCAGCAGTCCGGGGGGGGCCAACGTCCTGACTTTC. Protein product: CASSPGGANVLTF.